This T cell receptor (beta chain) was documented in a study of CD8 T cells in Susac syndrome. Looking at the study overall: Blood was drawn from Susac syndrome patients while they were therapy-naive, on corticosteroids, or on intravenous immunoglobulin alone.

Roughly 0.45 to 1 ug RNA was reverse transcribed with random hexamers. TCRdb redid the calling of the immunoSEQ multiplex PCR reads with MiXCR, one entry per CDR3 protein. The data show 100,000 to 150,000 distinct CDR3 sequences, approximately 96% seen once. The CDR3 contains 14 residues. V lost 6 bases to trimming and J lost 6 bases, with 15 bases between them. Per the germline V gene, CDR1 is MNHEY and CDR2 is SMNVEV (reference sequence). Peripheral blood CD8+ and CD4+ T cells were profiled by TCR beta sequencing. This chain connects TRBV27 to TRBJ1-5; D is undetermined. Sequences were obtained from CD8+ T cells from PBMCs. This TCR came from a human donor with Susac syndrome. The DNA for the CDR3 is TGTGCCAGCAGCCCGTGGAGGGAGGTTCAGCCCCAGCATTTT. Translated: CASSPWREVQPQHF.